Sequencing of this TCR beta chain was carried out in a study of T cell clones after liver transplantation. Whole-study context: Three of eight recipients were HCV-positive; others had non-autoimmune, non-viral indications. At least one year of complete immunosuppression withdrawal without enzymes over twice normal defined tolerance.

Trimming took 3 bases from V and 3 from J, leaving 18 bases between them. This CDR3 is built from 17 residues. Germline-derived CDR1 and CDR2 are SNHLY and FYNNEI. Libraries were prepared by immunoSEQ multiplex PCR; TCRdb keeps only in-frame clonotypes and omits some of them. The sample shows 65,000 to 85,000 clones, around 80% of them seen only once. Source: CD4+ T cells from blood, taken about 50 months after liver transplant. The TCR was taken from a human patient who received a liver transplant. The graft donor may have contributed some T cells. The chain employs TRBV2 and TRBJ1-5; the D is unclear. The chain's CDR3 is CASSDLSADEYNQPQHF. CDR3 DNA sequence: TGTGCCAGCAGTGATCTCTCGGCAGACGAATACAATCAGCCCCAGCATTTT.